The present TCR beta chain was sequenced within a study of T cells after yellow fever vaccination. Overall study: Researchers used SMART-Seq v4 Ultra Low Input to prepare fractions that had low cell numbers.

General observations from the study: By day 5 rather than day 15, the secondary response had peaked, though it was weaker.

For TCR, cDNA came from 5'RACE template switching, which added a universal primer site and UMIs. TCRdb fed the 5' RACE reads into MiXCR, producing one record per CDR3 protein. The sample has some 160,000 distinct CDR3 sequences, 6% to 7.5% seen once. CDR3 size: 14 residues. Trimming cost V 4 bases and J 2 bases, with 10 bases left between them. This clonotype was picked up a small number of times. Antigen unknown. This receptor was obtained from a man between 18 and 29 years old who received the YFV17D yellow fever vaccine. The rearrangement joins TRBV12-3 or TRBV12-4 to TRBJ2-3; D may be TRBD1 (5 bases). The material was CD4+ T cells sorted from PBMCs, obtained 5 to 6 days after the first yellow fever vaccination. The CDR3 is CASSSGFTTDTQYF. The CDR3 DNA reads TGTGCCAGCAGTTCAGGGTTTACCACAGATACGCAGTATTTT.